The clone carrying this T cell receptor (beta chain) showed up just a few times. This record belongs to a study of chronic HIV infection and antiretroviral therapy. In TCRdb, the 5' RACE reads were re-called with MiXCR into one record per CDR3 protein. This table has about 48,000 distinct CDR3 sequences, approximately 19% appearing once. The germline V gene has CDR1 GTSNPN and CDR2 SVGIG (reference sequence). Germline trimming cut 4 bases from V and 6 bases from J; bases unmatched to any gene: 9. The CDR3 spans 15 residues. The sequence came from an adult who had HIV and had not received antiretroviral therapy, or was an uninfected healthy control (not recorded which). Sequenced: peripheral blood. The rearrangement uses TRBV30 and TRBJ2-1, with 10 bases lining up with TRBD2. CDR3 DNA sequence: TGTGCCTGGAATCGAATAGCGGGAGGCTCCAATGAGCAGTTCTTC. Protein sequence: CAWNRIAGGSNEQFF.